This TCR beta chain came from a study of PD-L1 blockade in urothelial cancer. In the study overall: Atezolizumab was started by patients in the mid-2010s at 1,200 mg intravenously every 3 weeks. The median T cell count in blood samples was 140,000 to 150,000.

Time point noted: peripheral blood 6 weeks after treatment start. Here immunoSEQ multiplex PCR was the method, and the copy in TCRdb shows in-frame clones only, minus some. The table includes around 93,000 clones, around four fifths detected once. The germline V gene encodes CDR1 MNHNY and CDR2 SVGAGI (reference sequence). The CDR3 is 13 amino acids. V was trimmed by 2 bases and J by 0 bases, leaving 4 bases between them. The sample here was PBMCs, taken around atezolizumab (anti-PD-L1) treatment. The J gene is TRBJ2-5, the V gene TRBV6-6; D unresolved. This sequence originates from a man aged 70-80 years with urothelial cancer. The CDR3 region is CASSYGHQETQYF. CDR3 DNA sequence: TGTGCCAGCAGTTACGGGCACCAAGAGACCCAGTACTTC.